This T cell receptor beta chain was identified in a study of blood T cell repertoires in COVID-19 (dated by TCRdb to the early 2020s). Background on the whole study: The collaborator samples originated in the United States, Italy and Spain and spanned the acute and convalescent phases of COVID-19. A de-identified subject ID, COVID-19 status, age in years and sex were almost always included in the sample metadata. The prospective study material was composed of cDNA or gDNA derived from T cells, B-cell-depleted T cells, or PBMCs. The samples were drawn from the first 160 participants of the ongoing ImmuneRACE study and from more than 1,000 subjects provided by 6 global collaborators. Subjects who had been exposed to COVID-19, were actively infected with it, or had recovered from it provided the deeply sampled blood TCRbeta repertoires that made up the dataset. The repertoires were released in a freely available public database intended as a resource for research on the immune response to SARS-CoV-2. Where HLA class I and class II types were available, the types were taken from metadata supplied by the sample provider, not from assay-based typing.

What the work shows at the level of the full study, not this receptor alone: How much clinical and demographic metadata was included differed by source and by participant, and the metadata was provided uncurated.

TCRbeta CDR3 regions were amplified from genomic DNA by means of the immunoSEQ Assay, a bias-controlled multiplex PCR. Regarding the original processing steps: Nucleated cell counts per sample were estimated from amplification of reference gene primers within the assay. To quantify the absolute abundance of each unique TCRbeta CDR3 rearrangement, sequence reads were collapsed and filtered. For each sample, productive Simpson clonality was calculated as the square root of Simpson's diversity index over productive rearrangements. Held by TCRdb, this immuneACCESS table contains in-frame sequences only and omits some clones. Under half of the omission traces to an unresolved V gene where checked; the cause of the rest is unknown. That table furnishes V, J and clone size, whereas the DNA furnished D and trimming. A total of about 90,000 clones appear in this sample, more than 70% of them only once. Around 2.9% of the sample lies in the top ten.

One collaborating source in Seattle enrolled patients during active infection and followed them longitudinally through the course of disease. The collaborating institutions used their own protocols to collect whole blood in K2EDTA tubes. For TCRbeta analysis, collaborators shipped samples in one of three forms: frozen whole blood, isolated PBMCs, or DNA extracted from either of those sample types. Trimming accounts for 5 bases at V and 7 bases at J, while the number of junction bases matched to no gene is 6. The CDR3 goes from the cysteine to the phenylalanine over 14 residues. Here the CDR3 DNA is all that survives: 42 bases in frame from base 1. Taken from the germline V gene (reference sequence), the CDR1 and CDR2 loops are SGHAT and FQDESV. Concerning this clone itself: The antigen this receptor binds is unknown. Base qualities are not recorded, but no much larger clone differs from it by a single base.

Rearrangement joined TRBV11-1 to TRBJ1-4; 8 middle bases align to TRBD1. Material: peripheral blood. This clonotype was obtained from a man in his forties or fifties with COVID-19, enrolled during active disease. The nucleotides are TGTGCCAGCAGCGCATCACAGGGGGGTGAAAAACTGTTTTTT. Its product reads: CASSASQGGEKLFF.